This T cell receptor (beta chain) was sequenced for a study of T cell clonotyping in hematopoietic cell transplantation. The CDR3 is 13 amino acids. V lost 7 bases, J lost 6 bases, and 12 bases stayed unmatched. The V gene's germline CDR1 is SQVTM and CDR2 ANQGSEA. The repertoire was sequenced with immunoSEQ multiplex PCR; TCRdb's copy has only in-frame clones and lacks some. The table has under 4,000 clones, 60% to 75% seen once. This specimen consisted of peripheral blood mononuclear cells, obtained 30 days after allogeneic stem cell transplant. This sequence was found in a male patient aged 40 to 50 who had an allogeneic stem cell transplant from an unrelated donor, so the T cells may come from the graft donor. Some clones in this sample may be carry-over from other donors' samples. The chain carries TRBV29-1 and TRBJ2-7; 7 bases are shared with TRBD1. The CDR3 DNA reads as TGCAGCGCCGCGACAGGGCGCGTCGCCGAGCAGTACTTC. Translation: CSAATGRVAEQYF.